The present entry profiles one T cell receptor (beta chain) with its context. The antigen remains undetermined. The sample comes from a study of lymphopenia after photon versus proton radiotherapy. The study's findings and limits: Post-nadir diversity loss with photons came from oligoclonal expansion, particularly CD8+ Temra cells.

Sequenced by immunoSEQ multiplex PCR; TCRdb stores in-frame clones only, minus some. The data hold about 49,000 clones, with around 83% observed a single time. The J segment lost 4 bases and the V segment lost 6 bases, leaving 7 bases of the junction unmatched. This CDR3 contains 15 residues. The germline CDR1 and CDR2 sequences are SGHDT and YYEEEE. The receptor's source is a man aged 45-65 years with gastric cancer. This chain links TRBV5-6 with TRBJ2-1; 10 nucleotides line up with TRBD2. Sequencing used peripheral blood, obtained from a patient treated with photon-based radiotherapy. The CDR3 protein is CASTELAGTYNEQFF. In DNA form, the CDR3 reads TGTGCCAGCACCGAACTAGCGGGAACGTACAATGAGCAGTTCTTC.